Detailed here is one T cell receptor beta chain. These data are taken from a study of blood T cells in healthy people across ages. A second PCR, run for 7 to 11 cycles, used a sample-barcoded 5' primer plus a J-beta primer mix. Per-sample output comprised a minimum of 3 million paired-end reads containing CDR3. TCRdb redid the calling of the 5' RACE reads with MiXCR, one entry per CDR3 protein. The sample yields approximately 2,000,000 distinct CDR3 sequences, roughly two fifths seen once. The ends were cut back, 11 bases at V and 4 bases at J, with 11 bases in the middle. CDR1 and CDR2 from the germline V gene are SGHTA and FQGNSA. The CDR3 totals 11 residues. Every sample yielded at least 6.5 million isolated PBMCs.

Specimen: blood. The sequence was collected from a human donor in good health. The V call is TRBV7-2, the J call TRBJ1-2; no clear D. Here the CDR3 DNA reads TGTGCCTCCGAGGCAGGCTATGGCTACACCTTC. Amino acids: CASEAGYGYTF.